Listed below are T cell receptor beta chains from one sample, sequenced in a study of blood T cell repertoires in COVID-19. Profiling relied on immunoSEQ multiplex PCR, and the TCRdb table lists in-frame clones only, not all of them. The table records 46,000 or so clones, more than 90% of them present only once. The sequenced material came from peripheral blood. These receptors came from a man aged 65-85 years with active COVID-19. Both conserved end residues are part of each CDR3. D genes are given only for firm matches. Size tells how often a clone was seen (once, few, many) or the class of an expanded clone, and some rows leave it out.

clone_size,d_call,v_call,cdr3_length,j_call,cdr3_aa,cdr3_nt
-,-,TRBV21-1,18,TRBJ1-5,CASSKGGTENFEVQPQHF,TGTGCCAGCAGCAAAGGCGGGACAGAGAACTTTGAGGTTCAGCCCCAGCATTTT
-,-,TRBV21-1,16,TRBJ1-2,CASTQKGALGNYGYTF,TGTGCCAGCACCCAAAAAGGGGCCCTCGGTAACTATGGCTACACCTTC
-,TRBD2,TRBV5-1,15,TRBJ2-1,CASSLTSGRAFEQFF,TGCGCCAGCAGCTTGACTAGCGGGAGGGCCTTTGAGCAGTTCTTC
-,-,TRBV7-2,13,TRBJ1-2,CASSSQGPYGYTF,TGTGCCAGCAGCTCCCAGGGTCCCTATGGCTACACCTTC
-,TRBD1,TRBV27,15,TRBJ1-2,CASSLGTGSNYGYTF,TGTGCCAGCAGTTTGGGGACAGGTTCTAACTATGGCTACACCTTC
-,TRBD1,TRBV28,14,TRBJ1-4,CASSLGTAWEKLFF,TGTGCCAGCAGTTTGGGGACAGCTTGGGAAAAACTGTTTTTT
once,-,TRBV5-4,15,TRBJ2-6,CASSEGGPGANVLTF,TGTGCCAGCAGCGAAGGGGGACCTGGGGCCAACGTCCTGACTTTC
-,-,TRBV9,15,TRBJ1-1,CASSVNAGMNTEAFF,TGTGCCAGCAGCGTTAACGCAGGGATGAACACTGAAGCTTTCTTT
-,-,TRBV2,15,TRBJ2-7,CASSGTTRKRGEQYF,TGTGCCAGCAGTGGGACGACCAGAAAAAGGGGGGAGCAGTACTTC
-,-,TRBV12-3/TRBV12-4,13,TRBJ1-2,CASTLTPGYGYTF,TGTGCCAGCACCTTGACCCCGGGCTATGGCTACACCTTC
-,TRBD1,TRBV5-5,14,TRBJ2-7,CASSTVPGQGRQYF,TGTGCCAGCAGCACCGTCCCGGGACAGGGTCGGCAGTACTTC
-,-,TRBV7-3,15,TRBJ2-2,CASSLTGRNTGELFF,TGTGCCAGCAGCTTAACGGGCAGGAACACCGGGGAGCTGTTTTTT
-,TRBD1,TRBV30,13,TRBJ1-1,CACNRGSATEAFF,TGTGCCTGTAACAGGGGATCGGCCACTGAAGCTTTCTTT
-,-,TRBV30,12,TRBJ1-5,CAWSSQTGNQHF,TGTGCCTGGAGTAGTCAGACGGGAAACCAGCATTTT
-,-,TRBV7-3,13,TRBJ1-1,CASSRGVNTEAFF,TGTGCCAGCAGCCGGGGGGTGAACACTGAAGCTTTCTTT
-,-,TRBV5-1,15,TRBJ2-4,CASSPGHQSKNIQYF,TGCGCCAGCAGCCCGGGACATCAGTCCAAAAACATTCAGTACTTC
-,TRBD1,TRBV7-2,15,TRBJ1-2,CASSFQGGQAGGYTF,TGTGCCAGCAGCTTCCAAGGAGGACAGGCGGGTGGCTACACCTTC
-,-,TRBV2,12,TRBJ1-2,CASSEAGDGYTF,TGTGCCAGCAGTGAAGCAGGAGATGGCTACACCTTC
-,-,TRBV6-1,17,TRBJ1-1,CASSDSGRILMNTEAFF,TGTGCCAGCAGTGATAGCGGACGGATCTTGATGAACACTGAAGCTTTCTTT
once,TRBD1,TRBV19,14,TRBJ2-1,CASSIHRGQDEQFF,TGTGCCAGTAGTATACACAGGGGGCAAGATGAGCAGTTCTTC
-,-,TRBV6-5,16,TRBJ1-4,CASSYSRTVGNEKLFF,TGTGCCAGCAGTTACTCTAGGACAGTTGGGAATGAAAAACTGTTTTTT
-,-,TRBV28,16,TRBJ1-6,CASSPSEWGDRSPLHF,TGTGCCAGCAGTCCTTCCGAGTGGGGGGATAGGTCACCCCTCCACTTT
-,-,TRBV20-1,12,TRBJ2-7,CSAGDNSYEQYF,TGCAGTGCTGGTGACAACTCCTACGAGCAGTACTTC
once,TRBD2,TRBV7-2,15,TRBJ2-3,CASSPSGSYTDTQYF,TGTGCCAGCAGCCCTAGCGGGAGCTACACAGATACGCAGTATTTT
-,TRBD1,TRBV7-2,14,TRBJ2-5,CASSLGQGQETQYF,TGTGCCAGCAGCTTAGGACAGGGGCAAGAGACCCAGTACTTC
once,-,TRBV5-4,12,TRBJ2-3,CASIDITDTQYF,TGTGCCAGCATTGACATCACAGATACGCAGTATTTT
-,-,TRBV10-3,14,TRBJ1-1,CAISESPENTEAFF,TGTGCCATCAGTGAGTCTCCAGAAAACACTGAAGCTTTCTTT
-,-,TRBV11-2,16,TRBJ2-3,CASSFGFSGRVDTQYF,TGTGCCAGCAGCTTTGGGTTTAGCGGTCGTGTAGATACGCAGTATTTT
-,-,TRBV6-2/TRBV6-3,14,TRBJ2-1,CASSYVGIYNEQFF,TGTGCCAGCAGTTACGTCGGGATCTACAATGAGCAGTTCTTC
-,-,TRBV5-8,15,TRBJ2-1,CASSPGTAGHNEQFF,TGTGCCAGCAGCCCGGGGACTGCGGGGCACAATGAGCAGTTCTTC
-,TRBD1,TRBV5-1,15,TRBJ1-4,CASSLGGQGGEKLFF,TGCGCCAGCAGCTTGGGGGGACAGGGCGGTGAAAAACTGTTTTTT
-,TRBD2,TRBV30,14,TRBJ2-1,CAWDASGNYNEQFF,TGTGCCTGGGATGCTAGCGGGAACTACAATGAGCAGTTCTTC
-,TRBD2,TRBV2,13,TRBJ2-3,CASITNGGGTQYF,TGTGCCAGTATAACAAACGGGGGGGGTACGCAGTATTTT
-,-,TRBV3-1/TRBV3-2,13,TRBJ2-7,CASSQDSRDEQYF,TGTGCCAGCAGCCAAGATTCCCGAGACGAGCAGTACTTC
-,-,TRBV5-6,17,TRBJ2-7,CASSLTGLGRGDREQYF,TGTGCCAGCAGCTTGACCGGGTTGGGCAGGGGAGATCGCGAGCAGTACTTC
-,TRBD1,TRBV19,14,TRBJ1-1,CASFQGAVRAEAFF,TGTGCCAGTTTTCAGGGGGCTGTCAGGGCTGAAGCTTTCTTT
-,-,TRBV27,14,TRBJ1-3,CASSFGASGNTIYF,TGTGCCAGCAGTTTCGGAGCCTCTGGAAACACCATATATTTT
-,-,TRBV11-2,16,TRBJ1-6,CASRPEFWTINSPLHF,TGTGCCAGCAGGCCGGAGTTTTGGACAATAAATTCACCCCTCCACTTT
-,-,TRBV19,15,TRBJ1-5,CASSIASNSNQPQHF,TGTGCCAGTAGTATAGCTTCTAATAGCAATCAGCCCCAGCATTTT
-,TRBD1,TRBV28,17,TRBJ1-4,CASSSLLRDREYEKLFF,TGTGCCAGCAGCTCCCTCCTCCGGGACAGGGAATATGAAAAACTGTTTTTT
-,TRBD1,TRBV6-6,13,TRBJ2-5,CASRQGGDVTQYF,TGTGCCAGCAGACAGGGGGGCGACGTGACCCAGTACTTC
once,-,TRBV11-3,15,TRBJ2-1,CASSLYTGSYNEQFF,TGTGCCAGCAGCTTATACACGGGGTCCTACAATGAGCAGTTCTTC
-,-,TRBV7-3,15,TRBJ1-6,CASSLMGTPNSPLHF,TGTGCCAGCAGCTTAATGGGGACACCAAATTCACCCCTCCACTTT
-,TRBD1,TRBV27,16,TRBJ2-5,CASSRRDRGTRETQYF,TGTGCCAGCAGTAGACGGGACAGGGGGACTCGAGAGACCCAGTACTTC
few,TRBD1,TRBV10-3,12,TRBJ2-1,CAISVTGNEQFF,TGTGCCATCAGTGTGACAGGGAATGAGCAGTTCTTC
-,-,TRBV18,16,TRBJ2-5,CASSPAPAGRRETQYF,TGTGCCAGCTCACCAGCCCCGGCGGGGAGGAGGGAGACCCAGTACTTC